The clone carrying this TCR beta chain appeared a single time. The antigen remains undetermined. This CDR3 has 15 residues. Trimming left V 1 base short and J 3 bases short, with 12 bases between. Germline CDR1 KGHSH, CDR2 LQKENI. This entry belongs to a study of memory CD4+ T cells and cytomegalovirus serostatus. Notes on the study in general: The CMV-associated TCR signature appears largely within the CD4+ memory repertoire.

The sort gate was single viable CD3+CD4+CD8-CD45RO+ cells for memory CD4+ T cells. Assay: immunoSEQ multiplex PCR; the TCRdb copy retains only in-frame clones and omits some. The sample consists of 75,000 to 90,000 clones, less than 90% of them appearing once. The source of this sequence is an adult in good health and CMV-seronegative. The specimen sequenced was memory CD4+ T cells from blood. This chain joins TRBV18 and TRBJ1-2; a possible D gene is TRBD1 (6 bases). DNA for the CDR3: TGTGCCAGCTCACCACGGGGGCAGGGGTACTATGGCTACACCTTC. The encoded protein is CASSPRGQGYYGYTF.